This entry concerns a single T cell receptor beta chain. Its specificity is unknown. The source of the sample is a study of cytomegalovirus exposure and HLA in healthy donors. The CDR3 has 16 amino acids. Germline CDR1 is MDHEN and CDR2 is SYDVKM. V lost 6 bases to trimming and J lost 6 bases, with 21 bases between them. Both 60 Vbeta primers and 13 Jbeta primers went into the PCR. The repertoire was sequenced with immunoSEQ multiplex PCR; TCRdb's copy has only in-frame clones and lacks some. This table has over 110,000 clones, around 78% appearing once. Overall study results and limits: Among donors in an Asian-associated ancestry cluster, a later analysis reportedly found fewer N-insertions than the roughly 670-donor mean.

The rearrangement joins TRBV28 to TRBJ2-1; a possible D gene is TRBD2 (6 bases). The material sequenced was PBMCs. This clonotype originated in a woman aged 18 to 35 in good health and CMV-seropositive. CDR3 loop: CASRIRWMGGGNEQFF. CDR3 DNA sequence: TGTGCCAGCAGGATTAGGTGGATGGGGGGTGGCAATGAGCAGTTCTTC.